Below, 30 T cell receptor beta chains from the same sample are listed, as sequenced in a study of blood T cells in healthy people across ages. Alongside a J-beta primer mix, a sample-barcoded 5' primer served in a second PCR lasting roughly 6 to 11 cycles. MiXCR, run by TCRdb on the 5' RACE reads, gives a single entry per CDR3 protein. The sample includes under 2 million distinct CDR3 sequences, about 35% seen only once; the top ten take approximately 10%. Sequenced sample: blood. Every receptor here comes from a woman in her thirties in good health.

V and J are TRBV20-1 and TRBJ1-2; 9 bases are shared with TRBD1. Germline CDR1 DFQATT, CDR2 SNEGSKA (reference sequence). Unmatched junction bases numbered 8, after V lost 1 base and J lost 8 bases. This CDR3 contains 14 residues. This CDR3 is CSARGNRGRRGYTF. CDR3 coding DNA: TGCAGTGCTAGAGGGAACAGGGGGCGACGGGGCTACACCTTC.

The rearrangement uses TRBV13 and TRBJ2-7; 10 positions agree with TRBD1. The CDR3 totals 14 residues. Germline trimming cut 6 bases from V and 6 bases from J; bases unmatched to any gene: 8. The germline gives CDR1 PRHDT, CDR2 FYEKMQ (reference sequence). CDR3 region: CASRNSGQGPEQYF. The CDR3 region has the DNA TGTGCCAGCAGAAATTCGGGACAGGGGCCCGAGCAGTACTTC.

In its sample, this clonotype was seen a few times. The CDR3 loop reads CASSPGPQDNEQFF. The CDR3 nucleotides read TGTGCCAGCAGCCCCGGACCACAGGACAATGAGCAGTTCTTC. The V call is TRBV11-3, the J call TRBJ2-1; possibly TRBD1 for D (5 bases). V lost 5 bases and J lost 5, with 13 bases in between. The CDR3 has 14 amino acids. Germline CDR1 reads SGHNT; CDR2 reads YENEEA.

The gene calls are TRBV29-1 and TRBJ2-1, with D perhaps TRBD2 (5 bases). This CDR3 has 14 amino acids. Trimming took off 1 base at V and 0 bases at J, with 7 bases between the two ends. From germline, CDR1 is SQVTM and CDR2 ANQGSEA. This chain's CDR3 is CSVEAGSSYNEQFF. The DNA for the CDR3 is TGCAGCGTTGAAGCGGGGAGCTCCTACAATGAGCAGTTCTTC.

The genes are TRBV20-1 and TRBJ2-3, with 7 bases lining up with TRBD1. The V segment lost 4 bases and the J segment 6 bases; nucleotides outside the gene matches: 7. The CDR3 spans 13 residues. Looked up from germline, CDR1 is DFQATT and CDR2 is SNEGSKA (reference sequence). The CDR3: CSATRTTGDTQYF. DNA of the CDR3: TGCAGTGCTACTCGGACGACAGGGGATACGCAGTATTTT.

CDR3: CASSQDSGGAGQPQHF. The CDR3 nucleotides read TGTGCCAGCAGCCAAGATTCGGGGGGCGCAGGTCAGCCCCAGCATTTT. The chain links TRBV4-2 to TRBJ1-5; weak D call: TRBD1 (6 bases). The CDR3 is 16 residues long. V gave up 0 bases and J gave up 6 bases, with 15 bases separating them. Looked up from germline, CDR1 is LGHNA and CDR2 is YNFKEQ.

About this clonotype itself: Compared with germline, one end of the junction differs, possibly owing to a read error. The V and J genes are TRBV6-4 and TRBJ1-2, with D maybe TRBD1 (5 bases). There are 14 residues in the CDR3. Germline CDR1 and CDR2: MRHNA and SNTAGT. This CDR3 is CASSDSFRDRGCTF. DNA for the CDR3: TGTGCCAGCAGTGACTCTTTCAGGGATCGAGGCTGCACCTTC.

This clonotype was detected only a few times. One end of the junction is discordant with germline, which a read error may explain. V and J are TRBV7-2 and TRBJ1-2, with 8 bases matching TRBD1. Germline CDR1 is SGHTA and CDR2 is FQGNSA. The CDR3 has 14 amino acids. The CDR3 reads CAGSGDRRVYGYTF. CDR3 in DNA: TGTGCCGGCAGCGGGGACAGGAGAGTCTATGGCTACACCTTC. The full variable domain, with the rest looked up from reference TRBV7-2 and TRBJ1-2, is GAGVSQSPSNKVTEKGKDVELRCDPISGHTALYWYRQSLGQGLEFLIYFQGNSAPDKSGLPSDRFSAERTGGSVSTLTIQRTQQEDSAVYLCAGSGDRRVYGYTFGSGTRLTVV.

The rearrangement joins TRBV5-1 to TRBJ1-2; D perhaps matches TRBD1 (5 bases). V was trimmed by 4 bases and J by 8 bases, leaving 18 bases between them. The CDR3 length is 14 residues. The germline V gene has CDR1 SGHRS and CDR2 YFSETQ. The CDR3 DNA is TGCGCCAGCAGCGGATCCGGGACGTCTAAAGGCTACACCTTC. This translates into CASSGSGTSKGYTF.

Here the CDR3 DNA reads TGTGCCACCAGTGACCCGACAGCTAACTATGGCTACACCTTC. It translates to CATSDPTANYGYTF. The V and J genes are TRBV24-1 and TRBJ1-2, with a tentative D call TRBD1 (5 bases). Germline-derived CDR1 and CDR2 are KGHDR and SFDVKD. Trimming removed 4 bases from V and 0 bases from J, with 8 bases in between. The CDR3 loop spans 14 amino acids.

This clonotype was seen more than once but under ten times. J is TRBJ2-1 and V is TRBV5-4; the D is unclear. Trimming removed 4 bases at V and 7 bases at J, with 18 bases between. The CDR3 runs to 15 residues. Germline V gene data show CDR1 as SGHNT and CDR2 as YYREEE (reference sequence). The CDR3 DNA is TGTGCCAGCAGCCCCGGCTGGGGTAGGAGAAATGAGCAGTTCTTC. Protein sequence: CASSPGWGRRNEQFF.

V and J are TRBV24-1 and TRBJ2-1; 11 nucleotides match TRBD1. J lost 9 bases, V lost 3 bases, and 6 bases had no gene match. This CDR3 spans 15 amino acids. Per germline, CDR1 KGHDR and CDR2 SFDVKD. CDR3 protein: CATSDLGTGGGEQFF. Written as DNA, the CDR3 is TGTGCCACCAGTGATCTGGGGACAGGGGGAGGTGAGCAGTTCTTC.

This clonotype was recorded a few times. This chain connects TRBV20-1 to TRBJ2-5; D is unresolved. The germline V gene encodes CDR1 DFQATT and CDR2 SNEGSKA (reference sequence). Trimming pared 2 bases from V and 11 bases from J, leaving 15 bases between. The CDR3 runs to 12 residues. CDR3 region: CSARYRLLEQYF. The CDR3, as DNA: TGCAGTGCTAGATACCGCCTTTTGGAGCAGTACTTC.

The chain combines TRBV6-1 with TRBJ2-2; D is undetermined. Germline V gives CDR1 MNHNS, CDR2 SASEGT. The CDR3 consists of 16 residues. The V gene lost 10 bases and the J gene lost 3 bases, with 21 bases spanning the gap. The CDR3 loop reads CAITAEETGYTGELFF. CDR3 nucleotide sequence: TGTGCCATCACAGCAGAGGAGACCGGGTACACCGGGGAGCTGTTTTTT.

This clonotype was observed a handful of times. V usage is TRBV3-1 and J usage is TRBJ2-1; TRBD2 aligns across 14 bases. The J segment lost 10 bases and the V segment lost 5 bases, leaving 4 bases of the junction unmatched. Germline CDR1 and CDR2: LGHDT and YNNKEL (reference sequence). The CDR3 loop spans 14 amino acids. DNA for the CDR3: TGTGCCAGCAGCTCAGGACTAGCGGGAGGCGAGCAGTTCTTC. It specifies CASSSGLAGGEQFF.

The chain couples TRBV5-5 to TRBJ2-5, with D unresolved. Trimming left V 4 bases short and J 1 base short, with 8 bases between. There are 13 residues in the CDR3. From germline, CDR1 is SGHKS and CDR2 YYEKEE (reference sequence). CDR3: CASSRASQETQYF. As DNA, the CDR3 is TGTGCCAGCAGCCGGGCTAGCCAAGAGACCCAGTACTTC. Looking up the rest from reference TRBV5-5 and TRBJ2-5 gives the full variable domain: DAGVTQSPTHLIKTRGQQVTLRCSPISGHKSVSWYQQVLGQGPQFIFQYYEKEERGRGNFPDRFSARQFPNYSSELNVNALLLGDSALYLCASSRASQETQYFGPGTRLLVL.

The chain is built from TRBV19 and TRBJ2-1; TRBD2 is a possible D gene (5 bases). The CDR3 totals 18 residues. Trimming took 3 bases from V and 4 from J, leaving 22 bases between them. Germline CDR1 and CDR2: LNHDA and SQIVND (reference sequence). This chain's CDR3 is CASSILGKVGSSYNEQFF. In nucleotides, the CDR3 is TGTGCCAGTAGTATCTTGGGAAAGGTGGGGAGCAGTTACAATGAGCAGTTCTTC.

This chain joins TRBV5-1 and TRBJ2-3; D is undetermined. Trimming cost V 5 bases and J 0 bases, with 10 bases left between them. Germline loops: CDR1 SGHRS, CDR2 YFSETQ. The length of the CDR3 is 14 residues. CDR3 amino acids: CASSSCSSTDTQYF. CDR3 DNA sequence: TGCGCCAGCAGTTCCTGCTCTAGCACAGATACGCAGTATTTT.

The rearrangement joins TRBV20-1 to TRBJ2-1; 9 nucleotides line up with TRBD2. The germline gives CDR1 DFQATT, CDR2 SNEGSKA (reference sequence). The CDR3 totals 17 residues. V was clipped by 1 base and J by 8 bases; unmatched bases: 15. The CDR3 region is CSARGLAGRSSLDEQFF. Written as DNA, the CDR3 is TGCAGTGCTAGAGGGCTAGCGGGACGATCAAGTTTGGATGAGCAGTTCTTC.

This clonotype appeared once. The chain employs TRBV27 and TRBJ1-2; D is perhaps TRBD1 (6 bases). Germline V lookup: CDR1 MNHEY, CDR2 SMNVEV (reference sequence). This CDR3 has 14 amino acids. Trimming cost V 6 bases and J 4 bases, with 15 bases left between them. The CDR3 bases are TGTGCCAGCAGAGCAGGGGTGGAACTCTATGGCTACACCTTC. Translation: CASRAGVELYGYTF.

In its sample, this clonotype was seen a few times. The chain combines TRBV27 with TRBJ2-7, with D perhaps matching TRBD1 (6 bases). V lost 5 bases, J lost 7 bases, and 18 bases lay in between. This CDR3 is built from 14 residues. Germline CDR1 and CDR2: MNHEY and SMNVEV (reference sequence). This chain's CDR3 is CASSVTGNGQEQYF. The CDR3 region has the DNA TGTGCCAGCAGTGTAACAGGGAATGGTCAGGAGCAGTACTTC.

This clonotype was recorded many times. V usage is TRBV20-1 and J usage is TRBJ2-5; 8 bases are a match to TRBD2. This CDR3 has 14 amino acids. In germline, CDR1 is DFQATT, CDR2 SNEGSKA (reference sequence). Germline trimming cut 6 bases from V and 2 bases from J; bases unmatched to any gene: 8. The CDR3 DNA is TGCAGTGCCCAGACTAGCGCAATTCAAGAGACCCAGTACTTC. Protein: CSAQTSAIQETQYF.

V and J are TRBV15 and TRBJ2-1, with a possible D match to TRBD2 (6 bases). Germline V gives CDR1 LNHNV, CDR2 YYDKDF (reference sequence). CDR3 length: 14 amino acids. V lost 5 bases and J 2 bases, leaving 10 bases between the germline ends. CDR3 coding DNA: TGTGCCACCAGCCAGGCTAGCGCCTACAATGAGCAGTTCTTC. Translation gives CATSQASAYNEQFF.

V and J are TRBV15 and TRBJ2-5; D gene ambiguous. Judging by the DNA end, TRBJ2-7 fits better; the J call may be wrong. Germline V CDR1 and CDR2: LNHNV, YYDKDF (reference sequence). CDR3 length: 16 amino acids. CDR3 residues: CATSRDGKGMTYEQYF. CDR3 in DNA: TGTGCCACCAGCAGAGATGGTAAAGGTATGACCTACGAGCAGTACTTC.

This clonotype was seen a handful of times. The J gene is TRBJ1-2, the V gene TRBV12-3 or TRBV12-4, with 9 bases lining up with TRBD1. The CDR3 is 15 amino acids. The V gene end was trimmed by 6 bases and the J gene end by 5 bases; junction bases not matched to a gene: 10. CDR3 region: CASSQPRQGEYGYTF. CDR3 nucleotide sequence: TGTGCCAGCAGCCAACCTAGACAGGGGGAGTATGGCTACACCTTC.

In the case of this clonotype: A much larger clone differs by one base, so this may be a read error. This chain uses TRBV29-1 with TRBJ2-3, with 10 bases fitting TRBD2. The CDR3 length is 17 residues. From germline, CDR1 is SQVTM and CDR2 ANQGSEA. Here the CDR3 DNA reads TGCAGCGCTGGACCTGCTACGGCTAGCGGGGGCACAGATACGCGGTATTTT. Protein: CSAGPATASGGTDTRYF.

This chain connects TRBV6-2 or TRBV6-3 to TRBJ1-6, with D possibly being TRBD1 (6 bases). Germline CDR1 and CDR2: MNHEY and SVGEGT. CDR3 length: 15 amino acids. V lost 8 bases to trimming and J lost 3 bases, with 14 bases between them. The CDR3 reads CASQVGGLYNSPLHF. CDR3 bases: TGTGCCAGCCAGGTGGGGGGCCTCTATAATTCACCCCTCCACTTT.

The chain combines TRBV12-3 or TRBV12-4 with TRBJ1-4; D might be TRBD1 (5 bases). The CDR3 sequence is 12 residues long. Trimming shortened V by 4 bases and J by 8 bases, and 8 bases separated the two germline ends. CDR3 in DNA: TGTGCCAGCAGTTCGGGGGAAGAAAAACTGTTTTTT. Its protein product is CASSSGEEKLFF.

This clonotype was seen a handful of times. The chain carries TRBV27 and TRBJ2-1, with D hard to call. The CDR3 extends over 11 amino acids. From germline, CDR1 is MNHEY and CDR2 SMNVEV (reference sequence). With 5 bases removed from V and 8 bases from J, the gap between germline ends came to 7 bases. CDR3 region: CASSLAHEQFF. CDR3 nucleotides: TGTGCCAGCAGTCTCGCGCATGAGCAGTTCTTC.

CDR3 in amino acids: CSVARAGPEAFF. CDR3 nucleotides: TGCAGCGTCGCAAGGGCAGGCCCTGAAGCTTTCTTT. The chain recombines TRBV29-1 with TRBJ1-1; D uncertain. V was pared by 6 bases and J by 6 bases, with 14 bases between. Germline CDR1 is SQVTM and CDR2 is ANQGSEA. The CDR3 is made up of 12 amino acids.